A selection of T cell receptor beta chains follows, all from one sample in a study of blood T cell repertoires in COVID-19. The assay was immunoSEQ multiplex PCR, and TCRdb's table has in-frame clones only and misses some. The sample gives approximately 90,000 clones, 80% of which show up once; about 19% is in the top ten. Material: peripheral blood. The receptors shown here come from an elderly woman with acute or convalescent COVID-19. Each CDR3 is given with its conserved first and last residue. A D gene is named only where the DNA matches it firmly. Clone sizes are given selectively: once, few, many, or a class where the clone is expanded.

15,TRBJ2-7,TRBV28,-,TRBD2,TGTGCCAGCAGTTTATGGGGCGGGGGCTCCTACGAGCAGTACTTC,CASSLWGGGSYEQYF
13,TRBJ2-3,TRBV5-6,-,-,TGTGCCAGCAGCTTGGTAGGCACAGATACGCAGTATTTT,CASSLVGTDTQYF
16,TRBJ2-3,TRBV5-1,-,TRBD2,TGCGCCAGCAGCTTGGCGACTAGCGGGGGCACAGATACGCAGTATTTT,CASSLATSGGTDTQYF
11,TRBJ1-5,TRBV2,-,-,TGTGCCAGCAACGGGGTTCAGCCCCAGCATTTT,CASNGVQPQHF
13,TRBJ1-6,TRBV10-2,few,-,TGCGCCAGCAGTGTGGCGGGGTCTCCACCCCTCCACTTT,CASSVAGSPPLHF
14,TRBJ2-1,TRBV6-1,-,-,TGTGCCAGCAGTGAAGCGGAGTCCTACAATGAGCAGTTCTTC,CASSEAESYNEQFF
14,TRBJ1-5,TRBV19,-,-,TGTGCCAGTAGTCAGACAGCAGGCAATCAGCCCCAGCATTTT,CASSQTAGNQPQHF
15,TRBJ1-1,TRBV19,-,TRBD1,TGTGCCATAACGAGGACAGGTTTACAGAACACTGAAGCTTTCTTT,CAITRTGLQNTEAFF
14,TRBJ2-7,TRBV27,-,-,TGTGCCAGCAGTTTATCCTGGACAGTCTACGAGCAGTACTTC,CASSLSWTVYEQYF
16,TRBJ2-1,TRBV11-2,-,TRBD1,TGTGCCAGCAGCTCGACCGGGACAGGGTCCTACAATGAGCAGTTCTTC,CASSSTGTGSYNEQFF
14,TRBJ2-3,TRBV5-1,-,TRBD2,TGCGCCAGCAGCTTGGCTAGCGGGACAGATACGCAGTATTTT,CASSLASGTDTQYF
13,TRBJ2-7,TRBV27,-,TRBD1,TGTGCCAGCAAACTGACAGGGGCCTACGAGCAGTACTTC,CASKLTGAYEQYF
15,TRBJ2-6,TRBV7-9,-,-,TGTGCCAGCTCCCCTCCGGGCTCTGGGGCCAACGTCCTGACTTTC,CASSPPGSGANVLTF
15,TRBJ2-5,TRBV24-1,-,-,TGCGCCACCAGTGAGGGAAGGGAGTTTCAGGAGACCCAGTACTTC,CATSEGREFQETQYF
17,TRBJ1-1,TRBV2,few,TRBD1,TGTGCCAGCAGTGAAGTGGGGACAGGGCATTCGGACACTGAAGCTTTCTTT,CASSEVGTGHSDTEAFF
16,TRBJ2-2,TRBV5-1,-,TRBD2,TGCGCCAGCAGCCCTACTAGCGGGGGGCCCGCCGGGGAGCTGTTTTTT,CASSPTSGGPAGELFF
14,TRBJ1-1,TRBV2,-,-,TGTGCCAGCATTAGTGAGAGGACAGTCACTGAAGCTTTCTTT,CASISERTVTEAFF
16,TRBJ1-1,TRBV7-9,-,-,TGTGCCAGCAGCTTCACCCCCGGCAGGGCCAACACTGAAGCTTTCTTT,CASSFTPGRANTEAFF
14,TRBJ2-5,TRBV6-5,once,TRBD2,TGTGCCAGCAGAAAGACTAGCGGGGGAGAGACCCAGTACTTC,CASRKTSGGETQYF
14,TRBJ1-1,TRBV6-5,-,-,TGTGCCAGCAGCCTATCATTCCGCGACACTGAAGCTTTCTTT,CASSLSFRDTEAFF
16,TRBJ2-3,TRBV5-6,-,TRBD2,TGTGCCAGCAGGGCGCAGCGGGGGAGTAAGGCAGATACGCAGTATTTT,CASRAQRGSKADTQYF
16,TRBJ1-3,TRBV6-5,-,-,TGTGCCAGCAGTTACTCGACGGGGGGCTCTGGAAACACCATATATTTT,CASSYSTGGSGNTIYF
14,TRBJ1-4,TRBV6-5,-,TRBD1,TGTGCCAGCAGCCAGGACAGGGGGCAGGAAAAACTGTTTTTT,CASSQDRGQEKLFF
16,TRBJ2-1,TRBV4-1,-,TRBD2,TGCGCCAGCAGCCATTTACTAGCGGGTGGGGACAATGAGCAGTTCTTC,CASSHLLAGGDNEQFF
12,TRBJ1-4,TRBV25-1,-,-,TGTGCCAGCAGTGAATTTCCGGACAGTTTGTTCTTT,CASSEFPDSLFF
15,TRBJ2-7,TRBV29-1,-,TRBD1,TGCAGCGTTGGTAACGGACAGGGGGCCGCCTACGAGCAGTACTTC,CSVGNGQGAAYEQYF
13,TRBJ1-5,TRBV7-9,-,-,TGTGCCAGCAGCTTAGGTCCGGATCAGCCCCAGCATTTT,CASSLGPDQPQHF
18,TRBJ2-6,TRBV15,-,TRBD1,TGTGCCACCAGCAGAGGGTCAGGGGGCCGCTCTGGGGCCAACGTCCTGACTTTC,CATSRGSGGRSGANVLTF
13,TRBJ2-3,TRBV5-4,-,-,TGTGCCTCTTCCGTAAACACGGCGGGTACGCAGTATTTT,CASSVNTAGTQYF
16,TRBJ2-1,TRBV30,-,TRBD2,TGTGCCTGGAGTGCCCTACTAGCGGGAATGGCCTATGAGCAGTTCTTC,CAWSALLAGMAYEQFF
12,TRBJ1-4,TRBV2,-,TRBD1,TGTGCCAGCAGAAACAGGGGGCCAAAACTGTTTTTT,CASRNRGPKLFF
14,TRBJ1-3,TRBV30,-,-,TGTGCCTGGAGTGTGGGGAGTTCGAAAAACACCATATATTTT,CAWSVGSSKNTIYF
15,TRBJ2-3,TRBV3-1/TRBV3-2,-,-,TGTGCCAGCAGCCAAGTATCTGGGGGGGCTGGTACGCAGTATTTT,CASSQVSGGAGTQYF
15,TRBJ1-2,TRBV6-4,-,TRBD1,TGTGCCAGCAGTGGAACCGGACAGGGGATGACTGGCTACACCTTC,CASSGTGQGMTGYTF
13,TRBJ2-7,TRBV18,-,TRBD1,TGTGCCAGCTCACCGGGACAGCCTACCGAGCAGTACTTC,CASSPGQPTEQYF
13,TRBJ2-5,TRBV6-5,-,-,TGTGCCAGCAACTTACAGGGTGGCGGGACCCAGTACTTC,CASNLQGGGTQYF
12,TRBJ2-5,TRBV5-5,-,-,TGTGCCAGCAGTTCGTTTCAAGAGACCCAGTACTTC,CASSSFQETQYF
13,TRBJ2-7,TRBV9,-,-,TGTGCCAGCAGCGCGGGACAACACTACGAGCAGTACTTC,CASSAGQHYEQYF
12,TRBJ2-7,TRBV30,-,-,TGTGCCTGGAGTGTAGGGGGCTACGAGCAGTACTTC,CAWSVGGYEQYF
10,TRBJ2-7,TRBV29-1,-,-,TGCAGCGCCCGAGCTAACGAGCAGTACTTC,CSARANEQYF
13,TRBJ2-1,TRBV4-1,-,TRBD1,TGCGCCAGCAGCCAGGGGACAGGGGACGAGCAGTTCTTC,CASSQGTGDEQFF
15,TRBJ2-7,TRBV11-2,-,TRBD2,TGTGCCAGCAGCTTCCCCGGGACTAAATCCTACGAGCAGTACTTC,CASSFPGTKSYEQYF
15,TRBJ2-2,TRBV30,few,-,TGTGCCTGGAGTGAGGTGGCTAGAGACACCGGGGAGCTGTTTTTT,CAWSEVARDTGELFF
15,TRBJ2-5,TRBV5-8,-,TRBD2,TGTGCCAGCAGTCCCGGGAGGCACGGTCAAGAGACCCAGTACTTC,CASSPGRHGQETQYF
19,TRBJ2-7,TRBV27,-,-,TGTGCCAGCAGTCCCCGCCGAGGGGCGGCGGCGGGAACCCCCTACGAGCAGTACTTC,CASSPRRGAAAGTPYEQYF
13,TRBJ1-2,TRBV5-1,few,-,TGCGCCAGCACGACCCAGGGTAACTATGGCTACACCTTC,CASTTQGNYGYTF
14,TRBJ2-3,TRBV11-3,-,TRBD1,TGTGCCAGCAGCTTGGGACAGGGGTTAGATACGCAGTATTTT,CASSLGQGLDTQYF
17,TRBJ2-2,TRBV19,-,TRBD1,TGTGCCAGTAGTGGCCGATGGGGACAGGGGCACACCGGGGAGCTGTTTTTT,CASSGRWGQGHTGELFF
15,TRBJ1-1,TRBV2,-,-,TGTGCCAGCAGTGAGTTTGGAGAACCTCTCCCTGAAGCTTTCTTT,CASSEFGEPLPEAFF
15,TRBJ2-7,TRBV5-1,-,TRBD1,TGCGCCAGCAGCTATGGGACAGGGGGCGCGGGGGAGCAGTACTTC,CASSYGTGGAGEQYF
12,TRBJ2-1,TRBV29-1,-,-,TGCAGCGTTGAAGATCTTTTCAATGAGCAGTTCTTC,CSVEDLFNEQFF
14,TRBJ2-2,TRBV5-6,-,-,TGTGCCAGCAGCTTGGGCTGGCTGACCGGGGAGCTGTTTTTT,CASSLGWLTGELFF
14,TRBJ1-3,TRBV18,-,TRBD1,TGTGCCAGCTCACCGGGACAGGCTGTGAACACCATATATTTT,CASSPGQAVNTIYF
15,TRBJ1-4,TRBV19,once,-,TGTGCCAGTAGTATAGTGGGGCAGGTCAAGGGAAAACTGTTTTTT,CASSIVGQVKGKLFF
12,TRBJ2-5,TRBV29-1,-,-,TGCAGCGTCGGACAGCAACAAGAGACCCAGTACTTC,CSVGQQQETQYF
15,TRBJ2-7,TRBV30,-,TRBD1,TGTGCCTGGACCAGTCCGGGACAGGGCTCCTACGAGCAGTACTTC,CAWTSPGQGSYEQYF